This TCR beta chain was recovered during a study of blood T cell repertoires in COVID-19. Cohort 3 donors were reported recovered after two negative PCRs, clearance, or symptom resolution. TCRdb's table, derived via immunoSEQ multiplex PCR, lists solely in-frame clones and lacks some. The table records hundreds of thousands of clones, roughly nine tenths of them present only once. This CDR3 is built from 16 residues. The V gene end was trimmed by 5 bases and the J gene end by 4 bases; junction bases not matched to a gene: 12. Per germline, CDR1 SNHLY and CDR2 FYNNEI. Specimen: PBMCs or T cells enriched from blood (not recorded which). The TCR originated in a man in his thirties or forties who had recovered from COVID-19. This chain connects TRBV2 to TRBJ2-3; TRBD1 matches 7 bases. CDR3 sequence: CASSRQGPRTPDTQYF. The CDR3, as DNA: TGTGCCAGCAGTAGACAGGGACCTAGAACCCCAGATACGCAGTATTTT.